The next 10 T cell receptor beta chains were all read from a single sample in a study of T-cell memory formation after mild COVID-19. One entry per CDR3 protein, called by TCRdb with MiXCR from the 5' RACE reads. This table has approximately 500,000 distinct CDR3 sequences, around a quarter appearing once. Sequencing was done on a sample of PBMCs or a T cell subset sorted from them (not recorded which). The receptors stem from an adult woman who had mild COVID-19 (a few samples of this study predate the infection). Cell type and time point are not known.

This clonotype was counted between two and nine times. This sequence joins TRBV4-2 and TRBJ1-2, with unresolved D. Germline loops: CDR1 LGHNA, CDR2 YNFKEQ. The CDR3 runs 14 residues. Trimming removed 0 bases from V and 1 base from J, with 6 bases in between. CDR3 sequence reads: CASSQDNSNYGYTF. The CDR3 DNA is TGTGCCAGCAGCCAAGATAACAGTAACTATGGCTACACCTTC.

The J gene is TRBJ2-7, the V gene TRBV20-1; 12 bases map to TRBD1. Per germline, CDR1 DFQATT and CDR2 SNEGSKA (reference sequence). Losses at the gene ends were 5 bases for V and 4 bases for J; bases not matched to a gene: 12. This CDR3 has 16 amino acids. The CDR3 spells CSAPSIPGQGAYEQYF. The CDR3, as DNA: TGCAGTGCTCCATCGATACCGGGACAGGGGGCTTACGAGCAGTACTTC.

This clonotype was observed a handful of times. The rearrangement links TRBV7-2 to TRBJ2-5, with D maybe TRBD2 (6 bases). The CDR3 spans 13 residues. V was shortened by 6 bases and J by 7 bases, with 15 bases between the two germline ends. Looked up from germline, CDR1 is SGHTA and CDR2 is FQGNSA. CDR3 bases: TGTGCCAGCAGGGCTGGAGGGCCCCCGACCCAGTACTTC. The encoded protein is CASRAGGPPTQYF.

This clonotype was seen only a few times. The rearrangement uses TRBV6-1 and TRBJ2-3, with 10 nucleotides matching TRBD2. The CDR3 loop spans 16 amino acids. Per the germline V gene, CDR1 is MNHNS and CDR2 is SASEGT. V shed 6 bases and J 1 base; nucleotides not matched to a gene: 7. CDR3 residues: CASSPSGSGGTDTQYF. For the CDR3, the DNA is TGTGCCAGCAGCCCTAGCGGGAGTGGGGGCACAGATACGCAGTATTTT.

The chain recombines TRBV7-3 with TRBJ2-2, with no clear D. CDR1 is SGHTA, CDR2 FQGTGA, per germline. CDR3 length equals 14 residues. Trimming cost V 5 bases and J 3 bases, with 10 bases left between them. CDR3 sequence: CASSLERDTGELFF. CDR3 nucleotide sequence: TGTGCCAGCAGCCTAGAGCGTGACACCGGGGAGCTGTTTTTT.

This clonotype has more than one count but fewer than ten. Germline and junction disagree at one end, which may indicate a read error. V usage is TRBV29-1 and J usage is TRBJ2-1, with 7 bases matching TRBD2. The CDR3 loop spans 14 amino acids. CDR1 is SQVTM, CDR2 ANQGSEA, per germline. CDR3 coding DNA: TGCAGCGTGAGTACGAACCTCGGACTAGTTGGGAAAGTCTTC. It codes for CSVSTNLGLVGKVF.

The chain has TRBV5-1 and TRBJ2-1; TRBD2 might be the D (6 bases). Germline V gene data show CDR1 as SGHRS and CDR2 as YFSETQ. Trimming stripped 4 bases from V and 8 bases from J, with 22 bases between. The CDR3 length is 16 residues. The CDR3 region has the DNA TGCGCCAGCAGCACGCCAGGCGCGGGACGTCTCGATGAGCAGTTCTTC. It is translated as CASSTPGAGRLDEQFF. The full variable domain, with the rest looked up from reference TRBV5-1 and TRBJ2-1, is KAGVTQTPRYLIKTRGQQVTLSCSPISGHRSVSWYQQTPGQGLQFLFEYFSETQRNKGNFPGRFSGRQFSNSRSEMNVSTLELGDSALYLCASSTPGAGRLDEQFFGPGTRLTVL.

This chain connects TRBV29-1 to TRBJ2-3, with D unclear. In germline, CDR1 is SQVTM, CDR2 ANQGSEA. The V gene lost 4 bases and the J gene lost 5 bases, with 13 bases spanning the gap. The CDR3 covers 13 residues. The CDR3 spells CSVGGLDRDTQYF. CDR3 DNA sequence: TGCAGCGTTGGTGGTTTGGACCGAGATACGCAGTATTTT.

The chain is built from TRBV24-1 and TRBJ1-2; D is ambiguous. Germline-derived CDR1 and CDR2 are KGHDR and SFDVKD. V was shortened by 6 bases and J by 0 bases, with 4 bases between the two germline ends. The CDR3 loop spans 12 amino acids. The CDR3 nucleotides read TGTGCCACCAGTCACTCTAACTATGGCTACACCTTC. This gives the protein CATSHSNYGYTF.

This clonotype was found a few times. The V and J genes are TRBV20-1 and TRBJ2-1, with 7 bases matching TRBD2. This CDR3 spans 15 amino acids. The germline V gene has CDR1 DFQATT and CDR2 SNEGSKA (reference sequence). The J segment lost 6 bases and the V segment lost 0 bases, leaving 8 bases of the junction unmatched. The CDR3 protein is CSARDLGLDSNEQFF. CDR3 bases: TGCAGTGCTAGAGATCTTGGACTAGATAGCAATGAGCAGTTCTTC.